This T cell receptor beta chain appears in the sequencing data of a study of control samples from healthy donors and cancer patients. CDR1 and CDR2 from the germline V gene are SGHVS and FQNEAQ. CDR3 length equals 15 residues. V was shortened by 5 bases and J by 2 bases, with 13 bases between the two germline ends. Generated by immunoSEQ multiplex PCR, the TCRdb table keeps only in-frame clones and is missing some. The data contain about 130,000 clones, around 94% of them singletons. Material: PBMCs. The chain joins TRBV7-8 to TRBJ1-3, with no clear D. The TCR sequence derives from a man aged 60-69 years with colorectal cancer. CDR3 DNA: TGTGCCAGCAGCCAGACGACGATCACTGGAAACACCATATATTTT. As protein: CASSQTTITGNTIYF. The variable domain in full, completed from reference TRBV7-8 and TRBJ1-3, reads GAGVSQSPRYKVAKRGQDVALRCDPISGHVSLFWYQQALGQGPEFLTYFQNEAQLDKSGLPSDRFFAERPEGSVSTLKIQRTQQEDSAVYLCASSQTTITGNTIYFGEGSWLTVV.